This T cell receptor beta chain was sequenced during a study of T-cell memory formation after mild COVID-19. Turning to the study itself: For the most part, TCR clusters were specific to one donor. Whole-study findings and limits: Memory cells collected pre-infection included some clones that later responded, suggesting cross-reactive memory joined. Contracting CD4+ clones were located mainly in CM and EM, and CD8+ clones in EMRA.

Details on this clonotype: Its target is not known.

TCRdb redid the calling of the 5' RACE reads with MiXCR, one entry per CDR3 protein. In the table there are 70,000 to 100,000 distinct CDR3 sequences, about 15% of which are singletons. Per germline, CDR1 SGHAT and CDR2 FQNNGV. After removal of 3 bases from V and 11 bases from J, the junction contained 6 bases not matched to a gene. CDR3 length: 14 residues. V and J are TRBV11-2 and TRBJ1-5; 11 bases fit TRBD1. The clonotype was recovered from a man between 18 and 35 years old who had mild COVID-19 (a few samples of this study predate the infection). Cell type and time point are not known. The material sequenced was PBMCs or a T cell subset sorted from them (not recorded which). DNA of the CDR3: TGTGCCAGCAGCTTCACGGGACAGGGGGGGACCCAGCATTTT. Translating gives CASSFTGQGGTQHF.